This TCR beta chain was found in a study of CD8+ T cells in alopecia areata. Across the study: Tofacitinib therapy lasting 6 to 18 months was followed by 6 months off drug. Study findings and constraints: More clonal than normal scalp was lesional scalp, particularly alopecia totalis/universalis. Patients displayed less clarity in TCR sharing than mice, a finding possibly related to HLA.

Concerning this clone: Its antigen is unidentified.

It was cDNA, reverse transcribed from extracted RNA, that served as the sequencing template. Repertoires were generated with immunoSEQ multiplex PCR, while TCRdb's copy carries only in-frame clones and drops some. The table records about 64,000 clones, about 43% of them present only once. Germline CDR1 and CDR2: PRHDT and FYEKMQ (reference sequence). The V gene lost 0 bases and the J gene lost 3 bases, with 12 bases spanning the gap. This CDR3 is built from 15 residues. Treatment of the sample: oral pan-JAK inhibitor, 5-10 mg twice daily. Peripheral blood samples and lesional scalp punch biopsies were obtained from alopecia areata patients.

The clonotype was recovered from a human donor with alopecia areata. The sample consisted of CD8+ T cells sorted from blood, taken at approximately week 36, from a patient treated with tofacitinib. The chain joins TRBV13 to TRBJ2-7, with D maybe TRBD1 (6 bases). The CDR3 DNA reads TGTGCCAGCAGCTTAGGAGGGGACACGTTCTACGAGCAGTACTTC. Encoded protein: CASSLGGDTFYEQYF. Full variable domain (outside the CDR3, taken from reference TRBV13 and TRBJ2-7): AAGVIQSPRHLIKEKRETATLKCYPIPRHDTVYWYQQGPGQDPQFLISFYEKMQSDKGSIPDRFSAQQFSDYHSELNMSSLELGDSALYFCASSLGGDTFYEQYFGPGTRLTVT.